The subject of this entry is one T cell receptor (beta chain). The same CDR3 can be traced to other DNA sequences in this sample. The sample is drawn from a study of blood T cell repertoires in COVID-19. As processed by the authors: For nucleated cells, counts were estimated from reference gene primer amplification. Generated by immunoSEQ multiplex PCR, the TCRdb table keeps only in-frame clones and is missing some. From that table come the V and J calls and clone size; the DNA was used to work out D and trimming. The sample gives fewer than 350,000 clones, about 85% of which show up once; about 2.5% is in the top ten. Germline CDR1 reads MNHEY; CDR2 reads SVGEGT. V trimming: 4 bases; J trimming: 4 bases; junction bases outside the gene matches: 3. The CDR3 loop spans 15 amino acids. Participant age was roughly 18 to 89 years, and participants resided in roughly 25 US areas. Categorization into cohorts depended on clinical history that participants reported. Cohort 3 recovered donors had two negative PCRs, clearance, or symptom resolution.

Material for sequencing was PBMCs or T cells enriched from blood (not recorded which). The chain carries TRBV6-2 or TRBV6-3 and TRBJ2-1; 11 positions agree with TRBD2. The TCR sequence derives from a woman between 50 and 59 years old who had recovered from COVID-19. CDR3 region: CASSLAGGPYNEQFF. Written as DNA, the CDR3 is TGTGCCAGCAGTTTAGCGGGAGGGCCTTACAATGAGCAGTTCTTC.